A single sample gave rise to the 26 T cell receptor beta chains below, sequenced in a study of T-cell memory formation after mild COVID-19. TCRdb passed the 5' RACE reads through MiXCR, listing each CDR3 protein once. The table has some 350,000 distinct CDR3 sequences, roughly 13% seen once. Sequenced sample: PBMCs or a T cell subset sorted from them (not recorded which). The receptors shown here come from a man aged 18 to 35 who had mild COVID-19 (a few samples of this study predate the infection). Cell type and time point are not known.

This clonotype came up a few times. The chain has TRBV6-5 and TRBJ1-2, with D possibly matching TRBD1 (6 bases). The CDR3 sequence is 14 residues long. Trimming shortened V by 4 bases and J by 5 bases, and 14 bases separated the two germline ends. CDR1 and CDR2 (germline): MNHEY, SVGAGI. CDR3 residues: CASSSGQSGYGYTF. The CDR3 DNA reads TGTGCCAGCAGTTCCGGACAGTCGGGATATGGCTACACCTTC.

The rearrangement joins TRBV10-3 to TRBJ2-1; TRBD2 matches 7 bases. This CDR3 has 16 residues. Trimming took 6 bases from V and 1 from J; bases not matched to a gene: 9. Germline-derived CDR1 and CDR2 are ENHRY and SYGVKD. The CDR3 DNA sequence: TGTGCCATCAGAGGCAGCGGGGAAGGATCCTACAATGAGCAGTTCTTC. Protein: CAIRGSGEGSYNEQFF.

The V gene is TRBV12-3 or TRBV12-4, the J gene TRBJ1-1, with no clear D. V lost 6 bases and J 3 bases, leaving 23 bases between the germline ends. The CDR3 loop spans 17 amino acids. CDR3 nucleotide sequence: TGTGCCAGCAGATCCCCCATCTCACTCCGTGGGGACACTGAAGCTTTCTTT. It specifies CASRSPISLRGDTEAFF.

The table lists this clonotype with a few counts. V usage is TRBV29-1 and J usage is TRBJ1-4; D is perhaps TRBD1 (5 bases). In germline, CDR1 is SQVTM, CDR2 ANQGSEA. V lost 4 bases, J lost 7 bases, and 10 bases lay in between. This CDR3 region has 12 residues. CDR3: CSVGLGGEKLFF. The CDR3, as DNA: TGCAGCGTTGGGTTGGGGGGTGAAAAACTGTTTTTT. Supplemented by reference TRBV29-1 and TRBJ1-4, the full variable domain reads SAVISQKPSRDICQRGTSLTIQCQVDSQVTMMFWYRQQPGQSLTLIATANQGSEATYESGFVIDKFPISRPNLTFSTLTVSNMSPEDSSIYLCSVGLGGEKLFFGSGTQLSVL.

This clonotype was picked up many times. The rearrangement joins TRBV11-2 to TRBJ2-4; D is undetermined. Germline V gene data show CDR1 as SGHAT and CDR2 as FQNNGV. The V end lost 3 bases, the J end lost 0 bases, and 6 bases lay between the germline ends. The length of the CDR3 is 14 residues. CDR3 DNA sequence: TGTGCCAGCAGCTTCACCCTAGCCAAAAACATTCAGTACTTC. The encoded protein is CASSFTLAKNIQYF.

This clonotype was seen more than once but under ten times. The chain carries TRBV20-1 and TRBJ1-2; D is possibly TRBD1 (5 bases). V lost 7 bases and J 8 bases, leaving 17 bases between the germline ends. The CDR3 is 12 residues long. Germline lookup yields CDR1 DFQATT and CDR2 SNEGSKA (reference sequence). CDR3 residues: CSGSRRRGGYTF. The CDR3 nucleotides read TGCAGTGGGTCTCGTAGAAGGGGAGGCTACACCTTC.

This clonotype was seen more than once but under ten times. The CDR3 DNA reads as TGTGCCAGCAGCGTAACAGGGAGTAGTCTCTACGAGCAGTACTTC. It specifies CASSVTGSSLYEQYF. The chain joins TRBV5-4 to TRBJ2-7; a weak D match, TRBD1 (6 bases). Trimming took 4 bases from V and 3 from J, leaving 17 bases between them. Germline lookup yields CDR1 SGHNT and CDR2 YYREEE (reference sequence). The CDR3 consists of 15 residues.

The chain links TRBV10-3 to TRBJ2-6; D gene uncertain. CDR3 size: 14 residues. Trimming pared 4 bases from V and 0 bases from J, leaving 4 bases between. Per germline, CDR1 ENHRY and CDR2 SYGVKD. The chain's CDR3 is CAISGSSGANVLTF. CDR3 sequence (DNA): TGTGCCATCAGTGGCAGCTCTGGGGCCAACGTCCTGACTTTC.

The V and J genes are TRBV7-2 and TRBJ2-5, with TRBD1 matching 9 bases. The CDR3 is made up of 18 amino acids. The germline V gene has CDR1 SGHTA and CDR2 FQGNSA. The V segment lost 1 base and the J segment 2 bases; nucleotides outside the gene matches: 11. CDR3 in DNA: TGTGCCAGCAGCTTAGTCCCGGCCCAGACAGGGGGTCAAGAGACCCAGTACTTC. The encoded protein is CASSLVPAQTGGQETQYF. Looking up the rest from reference TRBV7-2 and TRBJ2-5 gives the full variable domain: GAGVSQSPSNKVTEKGKDVELRCDPISGHTALYWYRQSLGQGLEFLIYFQGNSAPDKSGLPSDRFSAERTGGSVSTLTIQRTQQEDSAVYLCASSLVPAQTGGQETQYFGPGTRLLVL.

This chain connects TRBV20-1 to TRBJ2-7, with TRBD1 as a possible D gene (5 bases). The length of the CDR3 is 14 residues. Germline V lookup: CDR1 DFQATT, CDR2 SNEGSKA (reference sequence). Trimming pared 0 bases from V and 6 bases from J, leaving 15 bases between. Here the CDR3 reads CSAREQAQKVEQYF. CDR3 nucleotides: TGCAGTGCTAGAGAACAGGCACAGAAGGTCGAGCAGTACTTC.

The sample holds a few counts of this clonotype. The V call is TRBV7-2, the J call TRBJ2-7, with D maybe TRBD1 (6 bases). Germline V CDR1 and CDR2: SGHTA, FQGNSA. CDR3 size: 13 residues. The V end lost 4 bases, the J end lost 5 bases, and 12 bases lay between the germline ends. For the CDR3, the DNA is TGTGCCAGCAGCTCCCCGAAGGGGGACGAGCAGTACTTC. This codes for CASSSPKGDEQYF.

Many counts were recorded for this clonotype. The rearrangement uses TRBV7-6 and TRBJ2-2; the match to TRBD2 covers 11 bases. The CDR3 totals 16 residues. With V trimmed by 3 bases and J by 2 bases, 2 bases remained unmatched. Germline CDR1 SGHVS, CDR2 FNYEAQ. The CDR3 nucleotides are TGTGCCAGCAGCTTGCTAGCGGGGGGAAACACCGGGGAGCTGTTTTTT. Its protein is CASSLLAGGNTGELFF.

V is TRBV4-1 and J is TRBJ2-5, with TRBD1 matching over 7 bases. The germline CDR1 and CDR2 sequences are MGHRA and YSYEKL. This CDR3 is 15 amino acids long. V shed 5 bases and J 1 base; nucleotides not matched to a gene: 7. CDR3 sequence (DNA): TGCGCCAGCAGCTCGCGACAGGGCCCCCAAGAGACCCAGTACTTC. Translating it yields CASSSRQGPQETQYF.

This clonotype was recorded a few times. The rearrangement uses TRBV5-1 and TRBJ2-5; 9 bases are a match to TRBD1. V dropped 6 bases and J dropped 5; count of bases not matched to a gene: 8. Germline CDR1 reads SGHRS; CDR2 reads YFSETQ. This CDR3 contains 14 residues. The DNA of the CDR3 is TGCGCCAGCACCACAGGGGGCGCCGGGGAGACCCAGTACTTC. Translation gives CASTTGGAGETQYF. Drawing the rest from reference TRBV5-1 and TRBJ2-5, the complete variable domain is KAGVTQTPRYLIKTRGQQVTLSCSPISGHRSVSWYQQTPGQGLQFLFEYFSETQRNKGNFPGRFSGRQFSNSRSEMNVSTLELGDSALYLCASTTGGAGETQYFGPGTRLLVL.

This clonotype was detected a few times. The chain carries TRBV7-6 and TRBJ2-3; 11 nucleotides agree with TRBD2. The trim removed 2 bases at V and 0 bases at J, leaving 7 bases unmatched. The CDR3 loop spans 18 amino acids. CDR1 is SGHVS and CDR2 is FNYEAQ in the germline V gene. CDR3 protein: CASSLFASGGRSTDTQYF. DNA of the CDR3: TGTGCCAGCAGCTTATTTGCTAGCGGGGGGCGTAGCACAGATACGCAGTATTTT.

This sequence joins TRBV20-1 and TRBJ1-5; D is possibly TRBD1 (5 bases). V was shortened by 3 bases and J by 0 bases, with 6 bases between the two germline ends. Germline CDR1 is DFQATT and CDR2 is SNEGSKA (reference sequence). CDR3 length: 13 residues. The CDR3: CSARGDSNQPQHF. CDR3 nucleotides: TGCAGTGCTAGGGGGGATAGCAATCAGCCCCAGCATTTT.

This sequence joins TRBV7-8 and TRBJ2-7; D is ambiguous. This CDR3 has 15 amino acids. Germline V gene data show CDR1 as SGHVS and CDR2 as FQNEAQ. Between the trimmed V and J ends, which lost 5 bases and 0 bases, there was a span of 14 bases. The CDR3 bases are TGTGCCAGCAGCGCGAGGCGGATTAGCTCCTACGAGCAGTACGTC. Its protein is CASSARRISSYEQYV.

This clonotype was observed a few times. The chain is built from TRBV4-2 and TRBJ1-2; 7 bases agree with TRBD1. This CDR3 region has 15 residues. In germline, CDR1 is LGHNA, CDR2 YNFKEQ. V lost 0 bases to trimming and J lost 4 bases; unmatched junction nucleotides: 5. In nucleotides, the CDR3 is TGTGCCAGCAGCCAAGAGGGGCAGGGGGGCTATGGCTACACCTTC. This encodes CASSQEGQGGYGYTF.

This clonotype was seen a handful of times. CDR3 coding DNA: TGCGCCAGCAGCCTAGGGTGGGGGCAGAGCTCCTACAATGAGCAGTTCTTC. This translates into CASSLGWGQSSYNEQFF. The V gene is TRBV4-3, the J gene TRBJ2-1, with D perhaps matching TRBD1 (6 bases). V lost 4 bases and J 0 bases, leaving 16 bases between the germline ends. This CDR3 has 17 residues. Germline CDR1 is LGHNA and CDR2 is YSLEER.

This chain connects TRBV5-1 to TRBJ2-6; the match to TRBD1 covers 9 bases. With V trimmed by 6 bases and J by 1 base, 2 bases remained unmatched. The CDR3 totals 15 residues. The V gene's germline CDR1 is SGHRS and CDR2 YFSETQ. The CDR3 is CASKQGASGANVLTF. In DNA form, the CDR3 reads TGCGCCAGCAAACAGGGGGCGTCTGGGGCCAACGTCCTGACTTTC.

The genes are TRBV7-2 and TRBJ2-7, with 7 nucleotides matching TRBD1. Germline CDR1 is SGHTA and CDR2 is FQGNSA. CDR3 length: 13 amino acids. J gave up 7 bases and V 5 bases, and 8 bases lay outside the gene matches. The CDR3 DNA follows: TGTGCCAGCAGCGACTACAGGGGTGCGGAGCAGTACGTC. Translation: CASSDYRGAEQYV.

This clonotype was counted many times. The chain recombines TRBV12-3 or TRBV12-4 with TRBJ2-1; 7 nucleotides agree with TRBD2. The length of the CDR3 is 14 residues. V dropped 4 bases and J dropped 4; count of bases not matched to a gene: 4. CDR3 in DNA: TGTGCCAGCAGTTCGGGGCGGGGGTACAATGAGCAGTTCTTC. This encodes CASSSGRGYNEQFF.

The rearrangement uses TRBV12-3 or TRBV12-4 and TRBJ2-1; D tentatively reads TRBD1 or TRBD2 (5 bases each). Trimming left V 5 bases short and J 0 bases short, with 11 bases between. The CDR3 is 15 residues long. The CDR3 DNA reads as TGTGCCAGCAGTCCCGCAGGGACCTCCTACAATGAGCAGTTCTTC. Its translation is CASSPAGTSYNEQFF.

This clonotype was observed a few times. The DNA for the CDR3 is TGTGCCACGAGTGTGGGGACCTGGAGGAAACGTAATGAAAAACTGTTTTTT. Encoded protein: CATSVGTWRKRNEKLFF. This sequence joins TRBV10-3 and TRBJ1-4, with D tentatively TRBD1 (5 bases). The germline V and J ends were trimmed by 10 bases and 4 bases, with 25 bases remaining between them. The CDR3 extends over 17 amino acids. The germline V gene has CDR1 ENHRY and CDR2 SYGVKD.

This clonotype was seen more than once but under ten times. This sequence joins TRBV4-1 and TRBJ1-1; D might be TRBD1 (5 bases). Germline-derived CDR1 and CDR2 are MGHRA and YSYEKL. CDR3 size: 15 residues. The ends were cut back, 4 bases at V and 0 bases at J, with 12 bases in the middle. This CDR3 reads CASSLLGTVNTEAFF. CDR3 DNA sequence: TGCGCCAGCAGCCTTCTTGGGACGGTGAACACTGAAGCTTTCTTT.

This clonotype came up a few times. The gene calls are TRBV5-5 and TRBJ1-1; D not certain. The CDR3 spans 13 residues. Germline CDR1 and CDR2: SGHKS and YYEKEE (reference sequence). V shed 3 bases and J shed 6 bases, with 12 bases lying between them. The DNA for the CDR3 is TGTGCCAGCAGCTCAATGATTAGCGCTGAAGCTTTCTTT. Amino acid sequence: CASSSMISAEAFF.